Below, 23 T cell receptor beta chains from the same sample are listed, as sequenced in a study of cytomegalovirus exposure and HLA in healthy donors. Repertoires were generated with immunoSEQ multiplex PCR, while TCRdb's copy carries only in-frame clones and drops some. Here the sample spans approximately 160,000 clones, about 90% being singletons. Material: PBMCs. The source is a young woman in good health and CMV-seropositive.

V gene TRBV5-4 combines with J gene TRBJ1-2; D is possibly TRBD1 (5 bases). V was clipped by 4 bases and J by 5 bases, with 21 bases between them. The CDR3 has 16 amino acids. Germline V gene data show CDR1 as SGHNT and CDR2 as YYREEE (reference sequence). CDR3 sequence: CASSQPGLRTPYGYTF. The CDR3 DNA reads TGTGCCAGCAGCCAGCCGGGACTACGAACCCCGTATGGCTACACCTTC.

The chain recombines TRBV2 with TRBJ1-5; 7 bases align to TRBD1. The CDR3 runs 16 residues. Per germline, CDR1 SNHLY and CDR2 FYNNEI. The V gene end was trimmed by 2 bases and the J gene end by 0 bases; junction bases not matched to a gene: 4. In nucleotides, the CDR3 is TGTGCCAGCAGTGAAATAAGGACAGGTAGCAATCAGCCCCAGCATTTT. Its protein is CASSEIRTGSNQPQHF.

The J gene is TRBJ2-2, the V gene TRBV6-1; TRBD1 might be the D (5 bases). This CDR3 is built from 15 residues. The germline V gene has CDR1 MNHNS and CDR2 SASEGT. With 4 bases removed from V and 3 bases from J, the gap between germline ends came to 12 bases. CDR3 in amino acids: CASSVKDIYTGELFF. The CDR3 coding sequence is TGTGCCAGCAGTGTTAAGGACATCTACACCGGGGAGCTGTTTTTT.

V gene TRBV9 combines with J gene TRBJ2-2, with D perhaps matching TRBD1 (6 bases). The germline gives CDR1 SGDLS, CDR2 YYNGEE. Between the trimmed V and J ends, which lost 3 bases and 2 bases, there was a span of 14 bases. The CDR3 totals 16 residues. The CDR3 DNA reads as TGTGCCAGCAGCGACAAGGACAGCCCCAACACCGGGGAGCTGTTTTTT. It codes for CASSDKDSPNTGELFF.

The V and J genes are TRBV6-5 and TRBJ2-7, with D maybe TRBD1 (5 bases). Per germline, CDR1 MNHEY and CDR2 SVGAGI. V shed 5 bases and J shed 4 bases, with 15 bases lying between them. The CDR3 is 14 amino acids. The CDR3 nucleotides are TGTGCCAGCAGTGCCCGACAGTTTGGGTACGAGCAGTACTTC. This sequence encodes CASSARQFGYEQYF.

This rearrangement joins TRBV7-3 to TRBJ2-1, with 7 bases identical to TRBD2. The CDR3 contains 15 residues. CDR1 and CDR2 from the germline V gene are SGHTA and FQGTGA. The junction had 10 bases not matched to a gene; V was cut back by 4 bases and J by 7 bases. CDR3 coding DNA: TGTGCCAGCAGCTCCAACCACGGCGGGAGAAATGAGCAGTTCTTC. As protein: CASSSNHGGRNEQFF. Full variable domain (outside the CDR3, taken from reference TRBV7-3 and TRBJ2-1): GAGVSQTPSNKVTEKGKYVELRCDPISGHTALYWYRQSLGQGPEFLIYFQGTGAADDSGLPNDRFFAVRPEGSVSTLKIQRTERGDSAVYLCASSSNHGGRNEQFFGPGTRLTVL.

The rearrangement uses TRBV7-2 and TRBJ2-3, with TRBD2 matching over 15 bases. The CDR3 runs to 18 residues. The trim removed 5 bases at V and 6 bases at J, leaving 12 bases unmatched. Germline values: CDR1 SGHTA, CDR2 FQGNSA. The CDR3 nucleotides read TGTGCCAGCAGCCAAGTTGGGCGGACTAGCGGGAGGGCCGATACGCAGTATTTT. Its translation: CASSQVGRTSGRADTQYF.

The V call is TRBV19, the J call TRBJ2-6; 7 bases agree with TRBD1. The trim removed 2 bases at V and 2 bases at J, leaving 0 bases unmatched. In germline, CDR1 is LNHDA, CDR2 SQIVND (reference sequence). The CDR3 extends over 15 amino acids. The CDR3 coding sequence is TGTGCCAGTAGTATACAGGGGGCTGGGGCCAACGTCCTGACTTTC. Encoded protein: CASSIQGAGANVLTF.

This chain's CDR3 is CASSYNEQYF. In DNA form, the CDR3 reads TGTGCCAGCAGTTACAACGAGCAGTACTTC. This chain uses TRBV6-1 with TRBJ2-7; D uncertain. The CDR3 loop spans 10 amino acids. With 5 bases removed from V and 5 bases from J, the gap between germline ends came to 4 bases. Per germline, CDR1 MNHNS and CDR2 SASEGT.

The chain combines TRBV28 with TRBJ1-5; 10 nucleotides line up with TRBD1. This CDR3 is 17 amino acids long. J lost 0 bases, V lost 5 bases, and 7 bases had no gene match. Germline-derived CDR1 and CDR2 are MDHEN and SYDVKM. CDR3 bases: TGTGCCAGCAGTCTGGACAGGGGGTTTTATAGCAATCAGCCCCAGCATTTT. It codes for CASSLDRGFYSNQPQHF.

The chain is built from TRBV6-6 and TRBJ1-5; D might be TRBD1 (5 bases). The CDR3 runs to 16 residues. Germline CDR1 reads MNHNY; CDR2 reads SVGAGI (reference sequence). Trimming removed 5 bases at V and 4 bases at J, with 18 bases between. The CDR3 reads CASSTREAYWNQPQHF. The CDR3 DNA is TGTGCCAGCAGTACCAGGGAGGCGTACTGGAATCAGCCCCAGCATTTT.

The chain carries TRBV7-2 and TRBJ2-5; the match to TRBD1 covers 9 bases. This CDR3 is built from 14 residues. The germline V gene has CDR1 SGHTA and CDR2 FQGNSA. The V and J ends lost 4 bases and 4 bases, in that order; junction bases with no gene match: 4. The CDR3 spells CASSSQGAGETQYF. The CDR3, as DNA: TGTGCCAGCAGCTCACAGGGGGCAGGAGAGACCCAGTACTTC.

The chain combines TRBV28 with TRBJ2-5, with TRBD2 as a possible D gene (7 bases). In germline, CDR1 is MDHEN, CDR2 SYDVKM. The CDR3 has 15 residues. V shed 6 bases and J shed 3 bases, with 17 bases lying between them. CDR3 bases: TGTGCCAGCAGCGAGTTGAAAGGGGGGGAAGAGACCCAGTACTTC. Translated: CASSELKGGEETQYF.

The chain combines TRBV27 with TRBJ1-1; no clear D. V was pared by 1 base and J by 4 bases, with 10 bases between. The CDR3 runs 14 residues. The germline gives CDR1 MNHEY, CDR2 SMNVEV (reference sequence). Here the CDR3 DNA reads TGTGCCAGCAGTTTATTTCAGTCTAGCACTGAAGCTTTCTTT. It encodes CASSLFQSSTEAFF.

This clone has a single count. The chain recombines TRBV13 with TRBJ1-2, with 7 bases that match TRBD1. Germline assignment: CDR1 PRHDT and CDR2 FYEKMQ (reference sequence). Trimming removed 6 bases from V and 4 bases from J; junction bases left unmatched: 8. The CDR3 loop spans 14 amino acids. The chain's CDR3 is CASSSGTDSYGYTF. CDR3 sequence (DNA): TGTGCCAGCAGTTCAGGGACAGACAGCTATGGCTACACCTTC.

The chain uses TRBV7-2 and TRBJ1-3, with D perhaps matching TRBD1 (6 bases). V lost 1 base to trimming and J lost 0 bases, with 19 bases between them. From germline, CDR1 is SGHTA and CDR2 FQGNSA. The CDR3 is 19 residues long. CDR3 DNA sequence: TGTGCCAGCAGCTTAGGGTTAGGGGGTGGCGGCTCCTCTGGAAACACCATATATTTT. This encodes CASSLGLGGGGSSGNTIYF.

The V gene is TRBV2, the J gene TRBJ2-7, with unresolved D. Germline-derived CDR1 and CDR2 are SNHLY and FYNNEI. Trimming left V 5 bases short and J 4 bases short, with 6 bases between. This CDR3 comprises 11 residues. The CDR3 here is CASSPTYEQYF. The CDR3, as DNA: TGTGCCAGCAGTCCTACTTACGAGCAGTACTTC. The whole variable domain, filled in from reference TRBV2 and TRBJ2-7, reads EPEVTQTPSHQVTQMGQEVILRCVPISNHLYFYWYRQILGQKVEFLVSFYNNEISEKSEIFDDQFSVERPDGSNFTLKIRSTKLEDSAMYFCASSPTYEQYFGPGTRLTVT.

V is TRBV18 and J is TRBJ1-5; 9 bases match TRBD1. Germline-derived CDR1 and CDR2 are KGHSH and LQKENI. V trimming: 4 bases; J trimming: 0 bases; junction bases outside the gene matches: 4. The CDR3 extends over 16 amino acids. The DNA of the CDR3 is TGTGCCAGCTCACGGGACAGGGCCGATAGCAATCAGCCCCAGCATTTT. Translated: CASSRDRADSNQPQHF.

The J gene is TRBJ1-2, the V gene TRBV5-5; D is uncertain. Germline V CDR1 and CDR2: SGHKS, YYEKEE (reference sequence). V was clipped by 1 base and J by 6 bases, with 13 bases between them. The CDR3 runs to 14 residues. Here the CDR3 reads CASSLPGIDHGYTF. The CDR3 DNA is TGTGCCAGCAGCTTGCCGGGGATAGATCATGGCTACACCTTC.

The chain couples TRBV6-6 to TRBJ1-4, with unresolved D. This CDR3 is 16 amino acids long. V lost 2 bases to trimming and J lost 4 bases, with 14 bases between them. Germline V gene data show CDR1 as MNHNY and CDR2 as SVGAGI (reference sequence). DNA for the CDR3: TGTGCCAGCAGTTACCTAGAACTGATAAATAATGAAAAACTGTTTTTT. Encoded protein: CASSYLELINNEKLFF.

The chain combines TRBV6-6 with TRBJ2-3; maybe TRBD1 (6 bases). The V end lost 4 bases, the J end lost 13 bases, and 15 bases lay between the germline ends. This CDR3 has 12 residues. Germline lookup yields CDR1 MNHNY and CDR2 SVGAGI (reference sequence). CDR3: CASSLSGDNEYF. CDR3 bases: TGTGCCAGCAGTTTATCCGGGGACAATGAGTATTTT.

The chain couples TRBV10-1 to TRBJ1-2; D call uncertain. Trimming removed 3 bases at V and 6 bases at J, with 11 bases between. CDR1 and CDR2 from the germline V gene are WNHNN and SYGVQD (reference sequence). The CDR3 sequence is 13 residues long. CDR3 in amino acids: CASSDRSKNGYTF. The CDR3 DNA is TGCGCCAGCAGTGACAGGTCGAAAAATGGCTACACCTTC.

The genes are TRBV5-1 and TRBJ2-2, with a tentative D call TRBD1 (6 bases). The germline V gene encodes CDR1 SGHRS and CDR2 YFSETQ. V lost 4 bases to trimming and J lost 3 bases, with 13 bases between them. The CDR3 loop spans 15 amino acids. The CDR3: CASSQGHRDTGELFF. CDR3 DNA: TGCGCCAGCAGCCAGGGGCACAGAGACACCGGGGAGCTGTTTTTT. Looking up the rest from reference TRBV5-1 and TRBJ2-2 gives the full variable domain: KAGVTQTPRYLIKTRGQQVTLSCSPISGHRSVSWYQQTPGQGLQFLFEYFSETQRNKGNFPGRFSGRQFSNSRSEMNVSTLELGDSALYLCASSQGHRDTGELFFGEGSRLTVL.